This TCR beta chain came from a study of type 1 regulatory T cells. Study information: This in vitro CD4 product, T-allo10, is enriched for Tr1 cells and alloantigen-specific.

Via MiXCR, TCRdb re-called the reads, giving one row per CDR3 protein. The data show around 62,000 distinct CDR3 sequences, about 69% seen once. The graft donor-derived T-allo10 cells reportedly recognize host alloantigens, are anergic, and suppress alloantigen-specifically. J gave up 7 bases and V 4 bases, and 13 bases lay outside the gene matches. Looked up from germline, CDR1 is SGHRS and CDR2 is YFSETQ. The length of the CDR3 is 17 residues. Points on this clonotype: Antigen: not known.

The TCR sequence derives from a human donor in good health. The sample was cultured T cells, either the whole culture or a sorted T cell fraction (not recorded which). Noted subset: Tr1-enriched cell product generated in vitro against host alloantigens. The chain joins TRBV5-1 to TRBJ2-1, with 11 bases that match TRBD2. DNA for the CDR3: TGCGCCAGCAGCCGGAGCGGAACTAGCGGGAGAGGGAATGAGCAGTTCTTC. Translated, it gives CASSRSGTSGRGNEQFF.